These T cell receptor beta chains were read from a single sample in a study of radiotherapy plus CTLA-4 blockade in lung cancer. Generated by immunoSEQ multiplex PCR, the TCRdb table keeps only in-frame clones and is missing some. The sample records 110,000 or so clones, 65% to 85% being singletons. The sequencing here drew on peripheral blood, taken from a patient treated with radiotherapy plus ipilimumab. The origin of the receptors is a human donor with non-small cell lung cancer who had a partial response to radiotherapy plus ipilimumab. The CDR3 runs from the conserved cysteine through the conserved F or W. D genes are given only for firm matches. Where a row states a size, it is once, few, many or the class of an expanded clone; other rows omit it.

clone_size: NA
j_call: TRBJ2-7
d_call: TRBD2
v_call: TRBV27
cdr3_nt: TGTGCCAGCAGTTTTATCTCTAGCGGGAGGGCCTACGAGCAGTACTTC
cdr3_aa: CASSFISSGRAYEQYF

clone_size: NA
j_call: TRBJ2-1
d_call: NA
v_call: TRBV7-2
cdr3_nt: TGTGCCAGCAGCTTAGCGCGGGGAGAAAACAATGAGCAGTTCTTC
cdr3_aa: CASSLARGENNEQFF

clone_size: NA
j_call: TRBJ2-3
d_call: TRBD1
v_call: TRBV6-5
cdr3_nt: TGTGCCAGCTGCCGGGACAGATCAGATACGCAGTATTTT
cdr3_aa: CASCRDRSDTQYF

clone_size: once
j_call: TRBJ1-5
d_call: TRBD1
v_call: TRBV15
cdr3_nt: TGTGCCACCAGCAGAGATAAGAGGCAGGGGGTGCTTCAAGGCAATCAGCCCCAGCATTTT
cdr3_aa: CATSRDKRQGVLQGNQPQHF

clone_size: many
j_call: TRBJ2-1
d_call: TRBD1
v_call: TRBV7-3
cdr3_nt: TGTGCCAGCAGCTTAAGTTCGGACAGGGGGAATGAGCAGTTCTTC
cdr3_aa: CASSLSSDRGNEQFF

clone_size: NA
j_call: TRBJ2-1
d_call: NA
v_call: TRBV5-1
cdr3_nt: TGCGCCAGCAGCCTGGGACTTAACAATGAGCAGTTCTTC
cdr3_aa: CASSLGLNNEQFF

clone_size: NA
j_call: TRBJ1-1
d_call: NA
v_call: TRBV5-1
cdr3_nt: TGCGCCAGCAGCTTGGCTCCGGGAAGAGACACTGAAGCTTTCTTT
cdr3_aa: CASSLAPGRDTEAFF

clone_size: NA
j_call: TRBJ2-5
d_call: TRBD2
v_call: TRBV7-2
cdr3_nt: TGTGCCAGCAGCTCCTACGGACTAGCGGGAGTAGAGACCCAGTACTTC
cdr3_aa: CASSSYGLAGVETQYF

clone_size: few
j_call: TRBJ1-6
d_call: NA
v_call: TRBV7-2
cdr3_nt: TGTGCCAGCAGCGGGGTAACGGGAGTCGATTCACCCCTCCACTTT
cdr3_aa: CASSGVTGVDSPLHF

clone_size: few
j_call: TRBJ1-5
d_call: NA
v_call: TRBV6-6
cdr3_nt: TGTGCCAGCAGTGGACAGCAGAATCAGCCCCAGCATTTT
cdr3_aa: CASSGQQNQPQHF